This entry concerns a single T cell receptor (beta chain). What it binds is unknown. This specimen comes from a study of lymphopenia after photon versus proton radiotherapy. Whole-study findings and limits: Photon-treated patients lost naive T cells and TCR diversity; proton-treated stayed stable. After lymphocyte nadir, photon-treated repertoires showed oligoclonal expansion, especially CD8+ Temra. Post-nadir TCR diversity decline inversely tracked overall survival among those who died.

Some clones are missing from TCRdb's copy, which holds only in-frame ones; the method was immunoSEQ multiplex PCR. Among roughly 25,000 clones listed, roughly nine tenths were seen once. The sequences come from peripheral blood, collected from a patient treated with photon-based radiotherapy. This clonotype originated in a woman aged 50 to 65 with cholangiocarcinoma.

DNA for the CDR3: TGTGCCAGCAGCTTAGTGAGTGACAGTCGGATGAATGAAAAACTGTTTTTT. Translating it yields CASSLVSDSRMNEKLFF. This chain connects TRBV7-9 to TRBJ1-4, with D perhaps matching TRBD1 (5 bases). Germline CDR1 reads SEHNR; CDR2 reads FQNEAQ (reference sequence). The CDR3 contains 17 residues. Trimming pared 1 base from V and 5 bases from J, leaving 17 bases between.